A single sample gave rise to the 25 T cell receptor beta chains below, sequenced in a study of Graves' ophthalmopathy and Graves' hyperthyroidism. Beta-chain TCR CDR3 regions were amplified from RNA transcripts. First-round RT-PCR with HTBI primers preceded a second-round multiplex PCR. TCRdb reanalysed the multiplex PCR reads using MiXCR and keeps one entry per CDR3 protein. The sample has approximately 500,000 distinct CDR3 sequences; around 14% are singletons. The sample comprised blood. Receptors were obtained from a woman younger than 45 with Graves' ophthalmopathy.

The CDR3, as DNA: TGTGCCAGCTCGCCGGGGGGGGCTTTGAACACTGAAGCTTTCTTT. The encoded protein is CASSPGGALNTEAFF. The chain carries TRBV18 and TRBJ1-1; D perhaps matches TRBD1 (6 bases). Germline CDR1 is KGHSH and CDR2 is LQKENI. Trimming stripped 6 bases from V and 0 bases from J, with 14 bases between. The CDR3 length is 15 residues.

The sample holds many counts of this clonotype. The chain joins TRBV9 to TRBJ2-7; D remains ambiguous. Germline V gene lookup returns CDR1 SGDLS and CDR2 YYNGEE. This CDR3 is 16 amino acids long. V was trimmed by 0 bases and J by 0 bases, leaving 13 bases between them. The CDR3 sequence: CASSVGPGMSSYEQYF. The CDR3, as DNA: TGTGCCAGCAGCGTAGGTCCAGGAATGAGCTCCTACGAGCAGTACTTC.

The chain is built from TRBV5-1 and TRBJ2-1; TRBD2 agrees at 14 bases. Per the germline V gene, CDR1 is SGHRS and CDR2 is YFSETQ. CDR3 length: 16 residues. J lost 5 bases, V lost 6 bases, and 7 bases had no gene match. CDR3 in DNA: TGCGCCAGCACCCCAGAGGGACTAGCGGGAGACAATGAGCAGTTCTTC. Translation gives CASTPEGLAGDNEQFF.

This clonotype was counted ten times or more. For the CDR3, the DNA is TGTGCCAGCAGCCCAGACAGGGGAATACAGACCCAGTACTTC. Its translation: CASSPDRGIQTQYF. V and J are TRBV11-1 and TRBJ2-5; 8 bases fit TRBD1. The germline CDR1 and CDR2 sequences are SGHAT and FQDESV (reference sequence). V was clipped by 5 bases and J by 6 bases; unmatched bases: 8. This CDR3 has 14 amino acids.

This chain uses TRBV5-1 with TRBJ1-2; the D gene is possibly TRBD1 (5 bases). Germline V CDR1 and CDR2: SGHRS, YFSETQ. V lost 4 bases and J lost 5, with 15 bases in between. This CDR3 is 14 amino acids long. The CDR3 loop reads CASSQDTEGYGYTF. The CDR3 DNA reads TGCGCCAGCAGCCAGGACACGGAGGGTTATGGCTACACCTTC.

This clonotype was observed a handful of times. In DNA, the CDR3 is TGTGCCAGCAGACCCGTAGGGGGCAGCTCTGGAAACACCATATATTTT. It translates to CASRPVGGSSGNTIYF. This chain uses TRBV25-1 with TRBJ1-3; 7 nucleotides agree with TRBD1. The J segment lost 0 bases and the V segment lost 6 bases, leaving 8 bases of the junction unmatched. This CDR3 is built from 16 residues. Germline V gives CDR1 MGHDK, CDR2 SYGVNS.

This clonotype was seen at least ten times. V is TRBV12-3 or TRBV12-4 and J is TRBJ1-2, with a possible D match to TRBD1 (5 bases). CDR3 size: 13 residues. The germline V and J ends were trimmed by 5 bases and 3 bases, with 10 bases remaining between them. CDR3 sequence: CASSTGTYYGYTF. The CDR3 region has the DNA TGTGCCAGCAGTACCGGGACCTACTATGGCTACACCTTC.

This chain joins TRBV30 and TRBJ2-7, with unresolved D. This CDR3 contains 14 residues. V lost 1 base, J lost 0 bases, and 10 bases lay in between. Germline assignment: CDR1 GTSNPN and CDR2 SVGIG (reference sequence). Here the CDR3 reads CAWSGADSSYEQYF. The CDR3 DNA reads TGTGCCTGGAGTGGGGCCGATAGCTCCTACGAGCAGTACTTC.

This clonotype was seen many times. The V call is TRBV28, the J call TRBJ1-1, with D perhaps TRBD1 (5 bases). This CDR3 has 14 residues. V lost 7 bases to trimming and J lost 8 bases, with 20 bases between them. Germline loops: CDR1 MDHEN, CDR2 SYDVKM. The CDR3 is CASKKGPREGEAFF. The CDR3 nucleotides read TGTGCCAGCAAAAAGGGACCCCGGGAAGGGGAAGCTTTCTTT.

This clonotype has at least ten counts. The CDR3 sequence: CASSYSETGTGNTGELFF. CDR3 nucleotide sequence: TGTGCCAGCAGTTACTCGGAAACCGGGACAGGGAACACCGGGGAGCTGTTTTTT. The V and J genes are TRBV6-7 and TRBJ2-2; 8 bases align to TRBD1. TRBV6-7 is classed as an ORF, of uncertain function. The V segment lost 0 bases and the J segment 1 base; nucleotides outside the gene matches: 7. This CDR3 comprises 18 residues.

The table lists this clonotype with a few counts. The V and J genes are TRBV12-5 and TRBJ2-7; 7 bases line up with TRBD1. Germline-derived CDR1 and CDR2 are LGHNT and FRNRAP. J lost 1 base, V lost 5 bases, and 2 bases had no gene match. The CDR3 totals 13 residues. This CDR3 is CASGKGQSYEQYF. CDR3 sequence (DNA): TGTGCTAGTGGTAAGGGACAGTCCTACGAGCAGTACTTC.

This clonotype was seen at least ten times. This rearrangement joins TRBV6-1 to TRBJ1-3; D gene unclear. V was clipped by 0 bases and J by 0 bases, with 6 bases between them. From germline, CDR1 is MNHNS and CDR2 SASEGT. CDR3 length equals 15 residues. The CDR3, as DNA: TGTGCCAGCAGTGAAGCGCAGGCCTCTGGAAACACCATATATTTT. Translated: CASSEAQASGNTIYF.

In this sample, this clonotype turned up many times. The gene calls are TRBV13 and TRBJ2-7, with 8 bases identical to TRBD2. The V and J ends lost 2 bases and 7 bases, in that order; junction bases with no gene match: 7. Germline V gene lookup returns CDR1 PRHDT and CDR2 FYEKMQ (reference sequence). This CDR3 has 14 residues. CDR3 DNA: TGTGCCAGCAGCTTAAGCGGGAGAGGTCGAGAGCAGTACTTC. Its protein is CASSLSGRGREQYF.

This clonotype was found many times. A much larger clonotype is one base distant, so this may be a read error. The CDR3 reads CASRENSSQPQHF. The CDR3 DNA is TGTGCCAGCAGGGAAAATAGCAGTCAGCCCCAGCATTTT. The V and J genes are TRBV6-1 and TRBJ1-5; D uncertain. Germline-derived CDR1 and CDR2 are MNHNS and SASEGT. The CDR3 totals 13 residues.

This clonotype has a count of ten or more. One base away lies a much larger clone, so this may be a sequencing read error. The CDR3 ends on some other residue instead of the conserved phenylalanine or tryptophan, so this is likely a read error. The chain is built from TRBV6-1 and TRBJ1-1; no firm D call. V lost 2 bases and J lost 1, with 5 bases in between. CDR3 length equals 13 residues. The V gene's germline CDR1 is MNHNS and CDR2 SASEGT. DNA of the CDR3: TGTGCCAGCAGTGAATACACGAACACTGAAGCTTTCTCT. Protein: CASSEYTNTEAFS.

This clonotype was seen repeatedly, ten times or more. This rearrangement joins TRBV24-1 to TRBJ1-1, with unresolved D. V was shortened by 5 bases and J by 5 bases, with 14 bases between the two germline ends. The CDR3 runs to 14 residues. CDR1 is KGHDR and CDR2 is SFDVKD in the germline V gene. CDR3 sequence reads: CATSGATGGTEAFF. The CDR3 DNA reads as TGTGCCACCAGTGGGGCAACCGGTGGGACTGAAGCTTTCTTT.

This clonotype has only one observation. This chain joins TRBV12-3 or TRBV12-4 and TRBJ1-2; possible D gene TRBD1, 5 bases. This CDR3 is 14 amino acids long. V lost 8 bases and J 7 bases, leaving 20 bases between the germline ends. CDR3 DNA sequence: TGTGCCAGCTTGGTGGCAGGGAGTTCCCCTGGCTACACCTTC. Translated: CASLVAGSSPGYTF.

Many counts were recorded for this clonotype. V and J are TRBV28 and TRBJ1-3; maybe TRBD1 (6 bases). Germline CDR1 and CDR2: MDHEN and SYDVKM. Trimming took off 6 bases at V and 2 bases at J, with 14 bases between the two ends. CDR3 size: 15 residues. This CDR3 reads CASRGHTSAGNTIYF. CDR3 DNA sequence: TGTGCCAGCAGGGGACACACGAGCGCTGGAAACACCATATATTTT.

This clonotype was seen many times. This sequence joins TRBV29-1 and TRBJ1-1, with D uncertain. Trimming removed 4 bases from V and 3 bases from J, with 18 bases in between. The CDR3 contains 15 residues. Per the germline V gene, CDR1 is SQVTM and CDR2 is ANQGSEA. CDR3 in amino acids: CSVVRAETVDTEAFF. CDR3 bases: TGCAGCGTTGTACGGGCCGAAACCGTAGACACTGAAGCTTTCTTT.

This clonotype was seen at least ten times. The rearrangement uses TRBV7-2 and TRBJ1-2; perhaps TRBD1 as D (6 bases). Trimming took off 0 bases at V and 8 bases at J, with 16 bases between the two ends. The CDR3 is 15 amino acids. In germline, CDR1 is SGHTA, CDR2 FQGNSA. The CDR3 bases are TGTGCCAGCAGCTTAGCGCAGGGGTCCCTATTAGGCTACACCTTC. It encodes CASSLAQGSLLGYTF.

This clonotype was picked up many times. This chain connects TRBV20-1 to TRBJ2-7; 15 bases fit TRBD2. J was trimmed by 4 bases and V by 6 bases; bases with no gene match: 4. Germline CDR1 and CDR2: DFQATT and SNEGSKA (reference sequence). The CDR3 totals 14 residues. In nucleotides, the CDR3 is TGCAGTGCACTCGGACTAGCGGGAGGGTACGAGCAGTACTTC. Amino acids: CSALGLAGGYEQYF.

The CDR3 loop is CASSNRIGNTIYF. The CDR3 DNA is TGTGCCAGCAGTAACAGGATTGGAAACACCATATATTTT. The genes are TRBV27 and TRBJ1-3, with D perhaps TRBD1 (5 bases). The CDR3 contains 13 residues. Looked up from germline, CDR1 is MNHEY and CDR2 is SMNVEV (reference sequence). The V gene lost 5 bases and the J gene lost 3 bases, with 8 bases spanning the gap.

This clonotype was counted many times. The chain employs TRBV19 and TRBJ1-5; 9 bases map to TRBD1. The trim removed 7 bases at V and 3 bases at J, leaving 7 bases unmatched. Germline V CDR1 and CDR2: LNHDA, SQIVND (reference sequence). The CDR3 is 15 amino acids. CDR3 bases: TGTGCCAGTACGGAGGACAGGGGCGCCAATCAGCCCCAGCATTTT. This translates into CASTEDRGANQPQHF.

The table lists this clonotype with a few counts. V is TRBV12-3 or TRBV12-4 and J is TRBJ2-3, with a weak D call TRBD2 (6 bases). This CDR3 region has 16 residues. The ends were cut back, 8 bases at V and 6 bases at J, with 24 bases in the middle. This CDR3 reads CASRPIPGLSRDTQYF. In DNA, the CDR3 is TGTGCCAGCCGACCAATTCCGGGACTTTCGAGGGATACGCAGTATTTT.

CDR3 residues: CASSRSRDRGASYEQYF. For the CDR3, the DNA is TGTGCCAGCAGCCGATCCCGGGACAGGGGGGCCTCCTACGAGCAGTACTTC. The chain combines TRBV11-1 with TRBJ2-7, with 11 bases matching TRBD1. V shed 5 bases and J 0 bases; nucleotides not matched to a gene: 9. This CDR3 is 17 amino acids long. The V gene's germline CDR1 is SGHAT and CDR2 FQDESV (reference sequence).